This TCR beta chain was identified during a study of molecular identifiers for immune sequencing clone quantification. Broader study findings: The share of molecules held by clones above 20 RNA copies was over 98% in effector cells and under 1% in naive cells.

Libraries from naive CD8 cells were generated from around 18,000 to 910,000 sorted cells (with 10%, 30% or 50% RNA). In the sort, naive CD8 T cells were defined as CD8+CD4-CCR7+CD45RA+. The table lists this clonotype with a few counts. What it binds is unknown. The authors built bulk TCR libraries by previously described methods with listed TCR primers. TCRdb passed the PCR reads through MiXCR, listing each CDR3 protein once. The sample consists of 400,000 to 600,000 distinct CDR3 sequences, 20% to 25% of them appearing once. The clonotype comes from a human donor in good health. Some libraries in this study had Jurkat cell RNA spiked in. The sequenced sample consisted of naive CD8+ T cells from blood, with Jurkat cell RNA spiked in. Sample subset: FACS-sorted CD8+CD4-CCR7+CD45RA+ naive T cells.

The CDR3 nucleotides are TGTGCCACCAGTGTCACCAAAGGCCACTACAATGAGCAGTTCTTC. Its translation: CATSVTKGHYNEQFF. The rearrangement uses TRBV24-1 and TRBJ2-1; D call uncertain. The CDR3 loop spans 15 amino acids. CDR1 and CDR2 from the germline V gene are KGHDR and SFDVKD. The V and J ends lost 5 bases and 3 bases respectively, with 13 bases between them.